The 10 T cell receptor beta chains in this list originate from one sample, sequenced in a study of blood T cell repertoires in COVID-19. Sequencing used immunoSEQ multiplex PCR; TCRdb keeps in-frame clones, though not all of them. The repertoire holds about 150,000 clones, with about 80% as singletons. The specimen was peripheral blood. All receptors come from a woman in her fifties or sixties with COVID-19, enrolled during active disease.

The V gene is TRBV14, the J gene TRBJ1-1; 7 bases map to TRBD1. This CDR3 contains 15 residues. CDR1 and CDR2 from the germline V gene are SGHDN and FVKESK. V gave up 5 bases and J gave up 1 base; unmatched junction bases: 7. DNA for the CDR3: TGTGCCAGCAGCTTACTGACAGGGAGGAACACTGAAGCTTTCTTT. It translates to CASSLLTGRNTEAFF.

J is TRBJ2-7 and V is TRBV1; the D segment call TRBD2 is taken from the table without a DNA check. TRBV1 is an annotated pseudogene. CDR3 size: 18 residues. The CDR3 DNA is TGCACCAGCAGCCAAGTGACTAGCGGGGGACCCTTTCCGAGGGAGCAGTACGTC. Translating gives CTSSQVTSGGPFPREQYV.

The rearrangement links TRBV5-1 to TRBJ2-7; 9 bases are shared with TRBD2. Germline values: CDR1 SGHRS, CDR2 YFSETQ. The CDR3 consists of 15 residues. Losses at the gene ends were 0 bases for V and 4 bases for J; bases not matched to a gene: 5. The CDR3 reads CASSLGGRAGYEQYF. The CDR3 nucleotides read TGCGCCAGCAGCTTGGGCGGGAGGGCCGGTTACGAGCAGTACTTC.

This chain links TRBV29-1 with TRBJ2-1; 15 nucleotides align to TRBD2. Trimming cost V 5 bases and J 6 bases; bases outside gene matches: 5. The CDR3 is 15 amino acids. The germline gives CDR1 SQVTM, CDR2 ANQGSEA. The CDR3 spells CSVHLGLAGGNEQFF. In nucleotides, the CDR3 is TGCAGCGTTCATTTGGGACTAGCGGGAGGCAATGAGCAGTTCTTC.

This clone was picked up one time. As DNA, the CDR3 is TGTGCCAGCTCACCTGACAGGGAGGAGTATGGCTACACCTTC. The encoded protein is CASSPDREEYGYTF. The chain couples TRBV18 to TRBJ1-2; 7 bases are shared with TRBD1. The CDR3 runs 14 residues. Looked up from germline, CDR1 is KGHSH and CDR2 is LQKENI. The V gene end was trimmed by 3 bases and the J gene end by 5 bases; junction bases not matched to a gene: 6.

This clone has just a few counts. The CDR3 DNA sequence: TGCGCCAGCAGCGAAGGACAGGGAACCACAGGCTACACCTTC. Protein product: CASSEGQGTTGYTF. The rearrangement links TRBV5-1 to TRBJ1-2; 8 bases are a match to TRBD1. This CDR3 comprises 14 residues. Trimming at V came to 4 bases and at J to 8 bases, leaving 10 bases not matched to a gene. Germline loops: CDR1 SGHRS, CDR2 YFSETQ.

The CDR3: CASSLAGTGGYEQYF. The CDR3 DNA is TGTGCCAGCAGCTTGGCCGGGACAGGGGGCTACGAGCAGTACTTC. The gene calls are TRBV7-9 and TRBJ2-7, with 11 positions matching TRBD1. Germline CDR1 is SEHNR and CDR2 is FQNEAQ (reference sequence). The CDR3 runs to 15 residues. V trimming: 3 bases; J trimming: 3 bases; junction bases outside the gene matches: 4.

CDR3 bases: TGTGCCACCAGTGAAAGGGGGAGAGACTATGGCTACACCTTC. It encodes CATSERGRDYGYTF. The V call is TRBV24-1, the J call TRBJ1-2; TRBD1 might be the D (6 bases). V lost 4 bases and J 3 bases, leaving 11 bases between the germline ends. The CDR3 contains 14 residues. Germline V gives CDR1 KGHDR, CDR2 SFDVKD.

This clone turned up a few times. CDR3 residues: CASSPGLNQPQHF. DNA of the CDR3: TGTGCCAGCTCCCCGGGTCTGAATCAGCCCCAGCATTTT. The chain uses TRBV18 and TRBJ1-5; D remains unclear. The germline gives CDR1 KGHSH, CDR2 LQKENI. CDR3 length: 13 residues. With 6 bases removed from V and 4 bases from J, the gap between germline ends came to 10 bases.

The rearrangement uses TRBV10-1 and TRBJ2-3; no clear D gene. This CDR3 is built from 13 residues. The V end was cut by 0 bases, the J end by 3 bases, with 4 bases between. CDR1 is WNHNN and CDR2 is SYGVQD in the germline V gene (reference sequence). CDR3: CASSESGTDTQYF. CDR3 nucleotides: TGCGCCAGCAGTGAGTCCGGGACAGATACGCAGTATTTT.